The 15 T cell receptor beta chains below were found in one sample sequenced in a study of cytomegalovirus exposure and HLA in healthy donors. Libraries were prepared by immunoSEQ multiplex PCR; TCRdb keeps only in-frame clonotypes and omits some of them. The sample gives roughly 100,000 clones, 86% of which show up once; 4% to 4.5% is in the top ten. The sequenced sample was PBMCs. The receptors come from a woman aged 18-30 years in good health and CMV-seropositive.

V is TRBV6-1 and J is TRBJ1-2, with D uncertain. This CDR3 has 12 residues. The germline V gene encodes CDR1 MNHNS and CDR2 SASEGT. V gave up 3 bases and J gave up 4 bases, with 6 bases separating them. This CDR3 is CASSEPGYGYTF. The DNA of the CDR3 is TGTGCCAGCAGTGAGCCGGGCTATGGCTACACCTTC.

The chain employs TRBV30 and TRBJ2-1; 10 positions match TRBD2. CDR1 is GTSNPN, CDR2 SVGIG, per germline (reference sequence). Trimming at V came to 5 bases and at J to 4 bases, leaving 2 bases not matched to a gene. The CDR3 spans 13 residues. Here the CDR3 reads CAWETSGYNEQFF. CDR3 DNA: TGTGCCTGGGAGACTAGCGGGTACAATGAGCAGTTCTTC.

This sequence joins TRBV11-3 and TRBJ2-3; possibly TRBD2 for D (5 bases). The CDR3 is 15 residues long. Germline V gives CDR1 SGHNT, CDR2 YENEEA. Trimming removed 2 bases from V and 0 bases from J, with 9 bases in between. DNA for the CDR3: TGTGCCAGCAGCTTATTAGGCGGGAGCACAGATACGCAGTATTTT. Translated, it gives CASSLLGGSTDTQYF.

The chain recombines TRBV19 with TRBJ2-7; D might be TRBD1 (5 bases). The CDR3 spans 14 residues. Germline values: CDR1 LNHDA, CDR2 SQIVND (reference sequence). V shed 5 bases and J shed 5 bases, with 16 bases lying between them. The CDR3 sequence is CASSSLGAFDEQYF. The CDR3 nucleotides read TGTGCCAGTAGTTCCTTAGGGGCCTTTGACGAGCAGTACTTC.

There are a few counts of this clone. V and J are TRBV7-2 and TRBJ1-5; 7 nucleotides line up with TRBD1. V lost 4 bases to trimming and J lost 6 bases; unmatched junction nucleotides: 6. CDR1 SGHTA and CDR2 FQGNSA come from the germline V gene. The CDR3 totals 14 residues. The CDR3 sequence is CASSSEGGGQPQHF. CDR3 sequence (DNA): TGTGCCAGCAGCTCCGAAGGGGGCGGTCAGCCCCAGCATTTT.

The chain uses TRBV2 and TRBJ2-3; D uncertain. In germline, CDR1 is SNHLY, CDR2 FYNNEI. This CDR3 spans 15 amino acids. V dropped 6 bases and J dropped 0 bases, with 13 bases sitting between them. Written as DNA, the CDR3 is TGTGCCAGCAGCGGAGACCGATCTAGCACAGATACGCAGTATTTT. It translates to CASSGDRSSTDTQYF.

This rearrangement joins TRBV5-6 to TRBJ1-2; D is undetermined. In germline, CDR1 is SGHDT, CDR2 YYEEEE. Trimming pared 2 bases from V and 3 bases from J, leaving 8 bases between. The CDR3 runs 13 residues. The CDR3 nucleotides read TGTGCCAGCAGCTTACCGGGAGACTATGGCTACACCTTC. Translating gives CASSLPGDYGYTF.

The chain combines TRBV1 with TRBJ1-1; the table's TRBD1 call for D was not verified on the DNA. TRBV1 is given as a pseudogene. This CDR3 has 16 amino acids. The CDR3 sequence is CTSSQPPGERNTEAFF. In nucleotides, the CDR3 is TGCACCAGCAGCCAACCTCCAGGGGAAAGGAACACTGAAGCTTTCTTT.

This clone was seen many times. V and J are TRBV6-1 and TRBJ1-3; 10 bases align to TRBD1. Trimming at V came to 7 bases and at J to 5 bases, leaving 5 bases not matched to a gene. Germline V lookup: CDR1 MNHNS, CDR2 SASEGT. The length of the CDR3 is 14 residues. CDR3 nucleotides: TGTGCCAGCACCTGGGGACAGGGGAGAAACACCATATATTTT. Its protein product is CASTWGQGRNTIYF.

This clone was seen only once. The V call is TRBV7-3, the J call TRBJ2-3, with TRBD2 as a possible D gene (5 bases). CDR3 length equals 16 residues. V was trimmed by 0 bases and J by 0 bases, leaving 10 bases between them. The germline gives CDR1 SGHTA, CDR2 FQGTGA. CDR3 bases: TGTGCCAGCAGCTTAACCGGCAGCGGAAGCACAGATACGCAGTATTTT. Translation gives CASSLTGSGSTDTQYF.

The chain employs TRBV10-3 and TRBJ2-1; 16 positions agree with TRBD2. CDR1 is ENHRY and CDR2 is SYGVKD in the germline V gene. The CDR3 has 18 amino acids. Trimming removed 8 bases from V and 0 bases from J; junction bases left unmatched: 7. The CDR3 nucleotides are TGTGCCATCCAAGGGACTAGCGGGGGGGTCAGCTCCTACAATGAGCAGTTCTTC. This gives the protein CAIQGTSGGVSSYNEQFF.

The rearrangement uses TRBV11-2 and TRBJ1-3; maybe TRBD1 (5 bases). Germline CDR1 is SGHAT and CDR2 is FQNNGV. With 0 bases removed from V and 8 bases from J, the gap between germline ends came to 11 bases. This CDR3 comprises 14 residues. CDR3 nucleotides: TGTGCCAGCAGCTTAGATCGGGGGGTGGACACCATATATTTT. Its protein product is CASSLDRGVDTIYF.

The gene calls are TRBV10-1 and TRBJ1-5; TRBD1 agrees at 9 bases. The CDR3 is 12 residues long. Trimming removed 8 bases from V and 5 bases from J; junction bases left unmatched: 1. Germline V gene data show CDR1 as WNHNN and CDR2 as SYGVQD (reference sequence). The CDR3 DNA sequence: TGCGCCAGCGGGACAGGGCATCAGCCCCAGCATTTT. This gives the protein CASGTGHQPQHF.

J is TRBJ2-5 and V is TRBV5-1, with TRBD2 matching over 9 bases. The V and J ends lost 0 bases and 5 bases, in that order; junction bases with no gene match: 5. The CDR3 loop spans 15 amino acids. CDR1 and CDR2 from the germline V gene are SGHRS and YFSETQ. The chain's CDR3 is CASSLGLAGRETQYF. CDR3 DNA: TGCGCCAGCAGCTTGGGCCTAGCGGGAAGGGAGACCCAGTACTTC.

The gene calls are TRBV18 and TRBJ1-6, with a weak D call TRBD1 (5 bases). The V gene's germline CDR1 is KGHSH and CDR2 LQKENI. This CDR3 spans 15 amino acids. V was cut by 6 bases and J by 5 bases, with 14 bases left in between. The CDR3 region has the DNA TGTGCCAGCTCGATGAGGGGACTCAATAATTCACCCCTCCACTTT. Translated, it gives CASSMRGLNNSPLHF.